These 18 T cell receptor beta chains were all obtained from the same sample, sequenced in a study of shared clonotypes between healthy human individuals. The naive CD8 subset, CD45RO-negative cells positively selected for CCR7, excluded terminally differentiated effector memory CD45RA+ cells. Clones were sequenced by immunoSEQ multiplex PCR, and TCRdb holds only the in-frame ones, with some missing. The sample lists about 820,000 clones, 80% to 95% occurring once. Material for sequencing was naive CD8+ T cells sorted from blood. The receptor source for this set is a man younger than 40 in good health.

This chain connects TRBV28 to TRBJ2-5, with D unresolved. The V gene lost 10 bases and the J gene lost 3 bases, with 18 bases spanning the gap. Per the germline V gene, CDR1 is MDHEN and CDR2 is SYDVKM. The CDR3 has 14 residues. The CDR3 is CATLPLEYEETQYF. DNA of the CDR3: TGTGCCACCCTCCCGTTAGAGTACGAAGAGACCCAGTACTTC. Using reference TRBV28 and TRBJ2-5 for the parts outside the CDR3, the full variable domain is DVKVTQSSRYLVKRTGEKVFLECVQDMDHENMFWYRQDPGLGLRLIYFSYDVKMKEKGDIPEGYSVSREKKERFSLILESASTNQTSMYLCATLPLEYEETQYFGPGTRLLVL.

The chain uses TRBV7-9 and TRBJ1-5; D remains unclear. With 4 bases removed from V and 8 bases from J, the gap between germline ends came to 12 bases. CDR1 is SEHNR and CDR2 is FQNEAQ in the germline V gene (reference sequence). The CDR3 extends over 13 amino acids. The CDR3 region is CASSSGPREPQHF. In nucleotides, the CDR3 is TGTGCCAGCAGCTCGGGTCCGAGGGAGCCCCAGCATTTT.

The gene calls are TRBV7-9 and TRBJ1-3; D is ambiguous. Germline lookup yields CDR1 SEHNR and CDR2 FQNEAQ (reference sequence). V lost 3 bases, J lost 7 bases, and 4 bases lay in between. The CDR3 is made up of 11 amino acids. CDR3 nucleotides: TGTGCCAGCAGCTTGGACAACACCATATATTTT. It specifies CASSLDNTIYF.

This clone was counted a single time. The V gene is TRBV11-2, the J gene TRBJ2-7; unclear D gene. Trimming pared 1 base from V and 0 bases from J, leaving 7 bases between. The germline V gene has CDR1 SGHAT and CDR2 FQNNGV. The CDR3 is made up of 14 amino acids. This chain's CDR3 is CASSLAPFSYEQYF. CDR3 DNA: TGTGCCAGCAGCTTAGCACCTTTCTCCTACGAGCAGTACTTC.

CDR3 amino acids: CASSLYSGAFELGNTIYF. In nucleotides, the CDR3 is TGTGCCAGCAGCCTATACTCTGGGGCGTTCGAGCTCGGAAACACCATATATTTT. The rearrangement uses TRBV7-2 and TRBJ1-3, with a possible D match to TRBD1 (5 bases). Germline V gene sequence: CDR1 SGHTA, CDR2 FQGNSA. There are 18 residues in the CDR3. Trimming shortened V by 5 bases and J by 4 bases, and 24 bases separated the two germline ends. The complete variable domain, with remaining parts taken from reference TRBV7-2 and TRBJ1-3, reads GAGVSQSPSNKVTEKGKDVELRCDPISGHTALYWYRQSLGQGLEFLIYFQGNSAPDKSGLPSDRFSAERTGGSVSTLTIQRTQQEDSAVYLCASSLYSGAFELGNTIYFGEGSWLTVV.

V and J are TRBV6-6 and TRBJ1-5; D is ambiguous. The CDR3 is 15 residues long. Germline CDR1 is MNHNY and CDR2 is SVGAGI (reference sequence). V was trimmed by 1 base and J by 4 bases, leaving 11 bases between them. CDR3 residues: CASSYLGRSNQPQHF. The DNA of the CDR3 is TGTGCCAGCAGTTACTTGGGCAGATCAAATCAGCCCCAGCATTTT.

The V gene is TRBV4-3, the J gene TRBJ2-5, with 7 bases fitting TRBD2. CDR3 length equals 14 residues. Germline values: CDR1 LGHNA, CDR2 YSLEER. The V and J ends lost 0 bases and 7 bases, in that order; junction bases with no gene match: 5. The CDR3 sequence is CASSQEMGGGTQYF. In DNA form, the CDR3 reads TGCGCCAGCAGCCAAGAAATGGGCGGGGGGACCCAGTACTTC.

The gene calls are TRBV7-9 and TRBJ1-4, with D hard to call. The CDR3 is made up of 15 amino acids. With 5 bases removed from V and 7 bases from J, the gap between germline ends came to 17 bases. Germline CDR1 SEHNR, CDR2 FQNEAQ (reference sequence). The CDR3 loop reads CASSLKASRGEKLFF. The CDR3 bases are TGTGCCAGCAGCCTGAAGGCCAGTCGGGGTGAAAAACTGTTTTTT.

The CDR3 here is CASTKTYRGTETQYF. Written as DNA, the CDR3 is TGTGCCAGCACCAAAACCTACAGGGGTACGGAGACCCAGTACTTC. This chain connects TRBV7-2 to TRBJ2-5, with TRBD1 matching over 7 bases. This CDR3 spans 15 amino acids. V lost 7 bases and J lost 5; bases outside the gene matches: 13. CDR1 is SGHTA, CDR2 FQGNSA, per germline.

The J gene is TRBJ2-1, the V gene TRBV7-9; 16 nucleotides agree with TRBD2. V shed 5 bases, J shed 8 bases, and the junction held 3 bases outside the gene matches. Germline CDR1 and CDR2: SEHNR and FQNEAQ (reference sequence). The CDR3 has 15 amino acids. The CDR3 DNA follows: TGTGCCAGCAGCCCCGGGACTAGCGGGAGGGATGAGCAGTTCTTC. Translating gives CASSPGTSGRDEQFF.

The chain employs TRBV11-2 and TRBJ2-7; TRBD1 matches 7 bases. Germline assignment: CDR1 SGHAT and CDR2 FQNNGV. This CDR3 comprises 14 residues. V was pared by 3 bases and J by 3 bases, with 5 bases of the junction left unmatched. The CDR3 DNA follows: TGTGCCAGCAGCTTGGCGGCAGGGGGCTACGAGCAGTACTTC. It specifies CASSLAAGGYEQYF.

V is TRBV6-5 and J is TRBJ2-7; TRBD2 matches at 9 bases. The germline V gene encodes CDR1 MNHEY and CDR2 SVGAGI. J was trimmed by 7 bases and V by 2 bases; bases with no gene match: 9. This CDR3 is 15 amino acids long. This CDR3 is CASSYVGSGRGEQYF. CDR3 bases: TGTGCCAGCAGTTACGTGGGTAGCGGGAGAGGGGAGCAGTACTTC.

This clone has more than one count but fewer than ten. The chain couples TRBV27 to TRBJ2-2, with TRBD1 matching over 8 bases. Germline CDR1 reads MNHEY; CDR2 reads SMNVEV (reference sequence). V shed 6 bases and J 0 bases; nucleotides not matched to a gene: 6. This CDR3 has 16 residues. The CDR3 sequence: CASRGTGFPNTGELFF. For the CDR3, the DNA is TGTGCCAGCAGAGGGACAGGTTTTCCGAACACCGGGGAGCTGTTTTTT.

CDR3 loop: CATTKITGVQPQHF. The CDR3 DNA reads as TGTGCCACCACGAAGATAACAGGGGTTCAGCCCCAGCATTTT. This sequence joins TRBV6-1 and TRBJ1-5; 7 bases are shared with TRBD1. The germline gives CDR1 MNHNS, CDR2 SASEGT. The CDR3 has 14 amino acids. V trimming: 10 bases; J trimming: 6 bases; junction bases outside the gene matches: 12.

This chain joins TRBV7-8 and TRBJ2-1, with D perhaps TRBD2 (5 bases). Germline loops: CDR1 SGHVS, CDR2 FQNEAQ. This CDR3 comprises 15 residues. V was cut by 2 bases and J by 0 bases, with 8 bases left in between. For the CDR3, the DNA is TGTGCCAGCAGCTTACTAAGCGGCTCCTACAATGAGCAGTTCTTC. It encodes CASSLLSGSYNEQFF.

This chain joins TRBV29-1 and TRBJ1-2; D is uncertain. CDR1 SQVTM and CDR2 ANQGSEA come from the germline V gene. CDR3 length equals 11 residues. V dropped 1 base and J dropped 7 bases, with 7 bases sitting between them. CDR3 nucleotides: TGCAGCGTTGAAGGGCTGGCTGGCTACACCTTC. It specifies CSVEGLAGYTF.

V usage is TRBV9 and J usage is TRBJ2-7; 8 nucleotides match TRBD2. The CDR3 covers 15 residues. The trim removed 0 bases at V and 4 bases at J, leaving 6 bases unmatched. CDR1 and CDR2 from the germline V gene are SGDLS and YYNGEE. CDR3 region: CASSVGDSGTYEQYF. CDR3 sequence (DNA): TGTGCCAGCAGCGTAGGAGATAGCGGGACGTACGAGCAGTACTTC.

In DNA form, the CDR3 reads TGTGCCAGCAGCCCTAGCGGGAGCACAGAGACCCAGTACTTC. Translated, it gives CASSPSGSTETQYF. The rearrangement uses TRBV2 and TRBJ2-5, with 10 positions matching TRBD2. CDR1 and CDR2 (germline): SNHLY, FYNNEI. V was clipped by 6 bases and J by 4 bases; unmatched bases: 5. The CDR3 extends over 14 amino acids.